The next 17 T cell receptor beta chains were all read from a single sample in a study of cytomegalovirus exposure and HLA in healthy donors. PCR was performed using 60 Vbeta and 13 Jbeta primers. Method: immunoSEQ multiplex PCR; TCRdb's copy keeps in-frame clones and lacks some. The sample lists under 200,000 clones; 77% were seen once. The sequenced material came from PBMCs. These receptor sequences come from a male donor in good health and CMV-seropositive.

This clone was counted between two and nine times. CDR3 nucleotide sequence: TGTGCCAGCGCAGGGGGTTATGGAAACACCATATATTTT. Protein sequence: CASAGGYGNTIYF. V and J are TRBV25-1 and TRBJ1-3; 7 bases align to TRBD1. This CDR3 contains 13 residues. V lost 8 bases and J lost 3; bases outside the gene matches: 4. Looked up from germline, CDR1 is MGHDK and CDR2 is SYGVNS.

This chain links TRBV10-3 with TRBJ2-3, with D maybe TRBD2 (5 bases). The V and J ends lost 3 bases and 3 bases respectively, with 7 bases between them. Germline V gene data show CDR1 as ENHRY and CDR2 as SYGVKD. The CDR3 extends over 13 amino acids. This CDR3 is CAISERETDTQYF. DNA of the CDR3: TGTGCCATCAGTGAAAGGGAGACAGATACGCAGTATTTT.

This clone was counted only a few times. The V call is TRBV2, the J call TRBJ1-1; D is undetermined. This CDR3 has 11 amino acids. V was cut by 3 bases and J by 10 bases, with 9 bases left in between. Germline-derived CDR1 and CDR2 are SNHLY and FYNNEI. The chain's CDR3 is CASSESGGAFF. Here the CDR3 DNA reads TGTGCCAGCAGTGAGAGCGGCGGAGCTTTCTTT.

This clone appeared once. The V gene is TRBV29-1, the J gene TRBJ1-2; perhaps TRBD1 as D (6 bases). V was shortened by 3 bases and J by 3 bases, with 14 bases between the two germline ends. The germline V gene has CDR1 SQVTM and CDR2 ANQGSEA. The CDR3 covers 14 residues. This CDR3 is CSVEGRDTHYGYTF. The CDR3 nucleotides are TGCAGCGTTGAGGGTCGGGACACCCACTATGGCTACACCTTC.

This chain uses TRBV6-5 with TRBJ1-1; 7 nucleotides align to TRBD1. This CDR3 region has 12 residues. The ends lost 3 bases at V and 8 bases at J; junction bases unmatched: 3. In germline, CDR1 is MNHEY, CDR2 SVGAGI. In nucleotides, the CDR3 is TGTGCCAGCAGTTATGCGGACAGGGAAGCTTTCTTT. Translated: CASSYADREAFF.

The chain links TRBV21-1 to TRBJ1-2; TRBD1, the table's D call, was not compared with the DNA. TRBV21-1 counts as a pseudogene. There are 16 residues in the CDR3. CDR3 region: CASSKGMIRGTYGYTF. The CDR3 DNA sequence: TGTGCCAGCAGCAAAGGGATGATTAGGGGTACCTATGGCTACACCTTC.

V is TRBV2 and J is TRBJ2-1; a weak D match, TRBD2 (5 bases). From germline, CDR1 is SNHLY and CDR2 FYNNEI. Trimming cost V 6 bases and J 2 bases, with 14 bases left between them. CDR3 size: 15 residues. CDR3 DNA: TGTGCCAGCAGAGGAGATATTAGCGCCTACAATGAGCAGTTCTTC. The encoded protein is CASRGDISAYNEQFF.

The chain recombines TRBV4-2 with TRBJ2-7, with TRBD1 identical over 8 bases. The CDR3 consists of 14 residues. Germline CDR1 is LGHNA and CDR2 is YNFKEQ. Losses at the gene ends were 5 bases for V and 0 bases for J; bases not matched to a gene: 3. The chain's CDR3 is CASSLQGGSYEQYF. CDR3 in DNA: TGTGCCAGCAGCTTACAGGGGGGCTCCTACGAGCAGTACTTC.

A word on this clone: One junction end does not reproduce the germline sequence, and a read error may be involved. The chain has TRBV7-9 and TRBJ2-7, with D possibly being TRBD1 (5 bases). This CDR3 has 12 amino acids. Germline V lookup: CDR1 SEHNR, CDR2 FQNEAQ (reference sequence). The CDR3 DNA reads TGTTCCAGCAGCTACCAGGGTAGCGAGCAGTACTTC. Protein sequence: CSSSYQGSEQYF. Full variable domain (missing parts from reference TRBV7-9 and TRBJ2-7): DTGVSQNPRHKITKRGQNVTFRCDPISEHNRLYWYRQTLGQGPEFLTYFQNEAQLEKSRLLSDRFSAERPKGSFSTLEIQRTEQGDSAMYLCSSSYQGSEQYFGPGTRLTVT.

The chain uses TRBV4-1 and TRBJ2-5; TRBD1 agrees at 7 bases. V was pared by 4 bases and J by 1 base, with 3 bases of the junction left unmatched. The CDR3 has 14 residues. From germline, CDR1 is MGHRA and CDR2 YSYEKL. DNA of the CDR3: TGCGCCAGCAGCCGAGACAGGGTCCAAGAGACCCAGTACTTC. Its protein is CASSRDRVQETQYF.

CDR3 protein: CASSLGAGGSYEQYF. The DNA of the CDR3 is TGCGCCAGCAGCTTGGGCGCAGGGGGTTCCTACGAGCAGTACTTC. The chain uses TRBV5-1 and TRBJ2-7; 7 bases agree with TRBD1. This CDR3 spans 15 amino acids. Germline V gene lookup returns CDR1 SGHRS and CDR2 YFSETQ. V lost 0 bases, J lost 1 base, and 4 bases stayed unmatched.

CDR3 nucleotide sequence: TGTGCCAGCAGCTTGAGGACAGGGCGCTCCTACGAGCAGTACTTC. Protein sequence: CASSLRTGRSYEQYF. This chain links TRBV5-5 with TRBJ2-7; 8 bases map to TRBD1. CDR1 is SGHKS and CDR2 is YYEKEE in the germline V gene (reference sequence). The CDR3 is 15 residues long. V gave up 1 base and J gave up 0 bases; unmatched junction bases: 3.

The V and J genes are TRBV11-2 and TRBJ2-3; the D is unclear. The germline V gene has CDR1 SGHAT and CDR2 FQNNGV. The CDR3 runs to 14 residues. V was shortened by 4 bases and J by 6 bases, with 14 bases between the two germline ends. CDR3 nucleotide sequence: TGTGCCAGCAGCTCCTATTTTAGTGAGGATACGCAGTATTTT. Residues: CASSSYFSEDTQYF.

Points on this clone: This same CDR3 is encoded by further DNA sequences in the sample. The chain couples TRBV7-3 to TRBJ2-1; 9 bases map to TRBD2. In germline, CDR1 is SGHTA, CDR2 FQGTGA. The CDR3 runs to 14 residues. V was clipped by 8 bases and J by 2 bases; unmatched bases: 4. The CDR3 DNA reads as TGTGCCAGCGGGCGGGGGGGGGCCTACAATGAGCAGTTCTTC. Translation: CASGRGGAYNEQFF.

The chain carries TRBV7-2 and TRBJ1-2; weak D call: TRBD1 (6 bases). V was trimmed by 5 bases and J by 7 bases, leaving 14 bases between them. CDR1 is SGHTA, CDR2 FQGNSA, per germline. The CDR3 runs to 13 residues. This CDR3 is CASSPQGNGGYTF. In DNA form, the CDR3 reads TGTGCCAGCAGCCCTCAGGGGAACGGTGGCTACACCTTC. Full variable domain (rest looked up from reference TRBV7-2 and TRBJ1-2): GAGVSQSPSNKVTEKGKDVELRCDPISGHTALYWYRQSLGQGLEFLIYFQGNSAPDKSGLPSDRFSAERTGGSVSTLTIQRTQQEDSAVYLCASSPQGNGGYTFGSGTRLTVV.

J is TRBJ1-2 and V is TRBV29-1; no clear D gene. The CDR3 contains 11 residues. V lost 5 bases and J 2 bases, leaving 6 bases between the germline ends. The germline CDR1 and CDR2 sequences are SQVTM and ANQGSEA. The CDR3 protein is CSVSGNYGYTF. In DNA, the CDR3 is TGCAGCGTTTCAGGAAACTATGGCTACACCTTC. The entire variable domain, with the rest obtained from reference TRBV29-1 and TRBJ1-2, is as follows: SAVISQKPSRDICQRGTSLTIQCQVDSQVTMMFWYRQQPGQSLTLIATANQGSEATYESGFVIDKFPISRPNLTFSTLTVSNMSPEDSSIYLCSVSGNYGYTFGSGTRLTVV.

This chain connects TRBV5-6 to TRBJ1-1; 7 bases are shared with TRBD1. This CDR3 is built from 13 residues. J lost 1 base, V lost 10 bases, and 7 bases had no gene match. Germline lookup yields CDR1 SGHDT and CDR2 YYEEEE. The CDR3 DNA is TGTGCCTCGACAGGGTGGGGGAACACTGAAGCTTTCTTT. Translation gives CASTGWGNTEAFF. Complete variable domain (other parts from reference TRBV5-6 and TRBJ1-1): DAGVTQSPTHLIKTRGQQVTLRCSPKSGHDTVSWYQQALGQGPQFIFQYYEEEERQRGNFPDRFSGHQFPNYSSELNVNALLLGDSALYLCASTGWGNTEAFFGQGTRLTVV.